These T cell receptor beta chains were read from a single sample in a study of T cells in Graves' hyperthyroidism and ophthalmopathy. Each CDR3 protein gets one entry after TCRdb re-called the multiplex PCR reads with MiXCR. The sample contains 250,000 to 350,000 distinct CDR3 sequences, 15% to 20% of which appear only once. The sample taken for sequencing was blood. Receptors originate from a woman in her sixties or seventies with Graves' ophthalmopathy. Both conserved end residues are part of each CDR3. D genes are given only for firm matches. Clone size is not always given. Where it is, it says once, few, many or a class for expanded clones.

J gene: TRBJ1-3; D gene: .; V gene: TRBV7-9; clone size: .; CDR3 DNA: TGTGCCAGCAGCTTACGACAGCGTCACATATATTTT; CDR3 protein: CASSLRQRHIYF
J gene: TRBJ2-4; D gene: TRBD1; V gene: TRBV5-1; clone size: few; CDR3 DNA: TGCGCCAGCAGCCCCAGGACAGGGGGGGCCAAAAACATTCAGTACTTC; CDR3 protein: CASSPRTGGAKNIQYF
J gene: TRBJ2-5; D gene: TRBD2; V gene: TRBV5-1; clone size: many; CDR3 DNA: TGCGCCAGCAGCTTCTCCCCGGGGGGACAAGAGACCCAGTACTTC; CDR3 protein: CASSFSPGGQETQYF
J gene: TRBJ2-7; D gene: .; V gene: TRBV20-1; clone size: .; CDR3 DNA: TGCAGTGCTCCTCAACAGGGAAAGAGGAGCTACGAGCAGTACTTC; CDR3 protein: CSAPQQGKRSYEQYF
J gene: TRBJ2-5; D gene: TRBD1; V gene: TRBV11-1; clone size: many; CDR3 DNA: TGTGCCAGCAGCTTAGCGACAGGGTGGGAGACCCAGTACTTC; CDR3 protein: CASSLATGWETQYF
J gene: TRBJ2-2; D gene: TRBD2; V gene: TRBV27; clone size: few; CDR3 DNA: TGTGCCAGCAGTTTAACCGGGGGGACGGAGCTGTTTTTT; CDR3 protein: CASSLTGGTELFF
J gene: TRBJ2-1; D gene: .; V gene: TRBV12-3/TRBV12-4; clone size: many; CDR3 DNA: TGTGCCAGCAGTTTATGGGGGGACCACACCTACAATGAGCAGTTCTTC; CDR3 protein: CASSLWGDHTYNEQFF
J gene: TRBJ2-1; D gene: TRBD2; V gene: TRBV4-3; clone size: .; CDR3 DNA: TGCGCCAGCAGCCGCGGACTAGGCCTCTACAATGAGCAGTTCTTC; CDR3 protein: CASSRGLGLYNEQFF
J gene: TRBJ2-1; D gene: .; V gene: TRBV7-3; clone size: many; CDR3 DNA: TGTGCCAGCAGCACTGGGACTGACAATGAGCAGTTCTTC; CDR3 protein: CASSTGTDNEQFF
J gene: TRBJ1-6; D gene: TRBD1; V gene: TRBV5-1; clone size: .; CDR3 DNA: TGCGCCAGCAGCTTGGGGGACAGCCTAATGGCAGGCTCCTATAATTCACCCCTCCACTTT; CDR3 protein: CASSLGDSLMAGSYNSPLHF
J gene: TRBJ1-4; D gene: TRBD1; V gene: TRBV29-1; clone size: few; CDR3 DNA: TGCAGCGGGTTAGGGACAGGGAATGAAAAACTGTTTTTT; CDR3 protein: CSGLGTGNEKLFF
J gene: TRBJ1-5; D gene: .; V gene: TRBV15; clone size: .; CDR3 DNA: TGTGCCACCAGCAGAGATTATCAGCCCCAGCATTTT; CDR3 protein: CATSRDYQPQHF
J gene: TRBJ2-7; D gene: TRBD1; V gene: TRBV20-1; clone size: many; CDR3 DNA: TGCAGTACGAGGACAGGGGCGAGCTCCTACGAGCAGTACTTC; CDR3 protein: CSTRTGASSYEQYF
J gene: TRBJ1-1; D gene: .; V gene: TRBV5-1; clone size: .; CDR3 DNA: TGCACCAGCAGCTTGTTGGGCCTCTCGACTGGAGCTTTCTTT; CDR3 protein: CTSSLLGLSTGAFF
J gene: TRBJ1-4; D gene: TRBD1; V gene: TRBV7-8; clone size: .; CDR3 DNA: TGTGCCAGCAGCTCCCCACAGGGGGAGAATGAAAAACTGTTTTTT; CDR3 protein: CASSSPQGENEKLFF
J gene: TRBJ2-7; D gene: TRBD1; V gene: TRBV4-1; clone size: few; CDR3 DNA: TGCGCCAGCAGCGCCCTCCGGGACAGCTCCTACGAGCAGTACTTC; CDR3 protein: CASSALRDSSYEQYF
J gene: TRBJ1-1; D gene: .; V gene: TRBV7-2; clone size: many; CDR3 DNA: TGTGCCAGCAGCTTAACCGCACAGGGAGGGTCTGAAGCTTTCTTT; CDR3 protein: CASSLTAQGGSEAFF
J gene: TRBJ2-7; D gene: TRBD1; V gene: TRBV6-2/TRBV6-3; clone size: .; CDR3 DNA: TGTGCCAGCAGCCGGACAGGTGGGCGGTACGAGCAGTACTTC; CDR3 protein: CASSRTGGRYEQYF
J gene: TRBJ1-3; D gene: .; V gene: TRBV28; clone size: many; CDR3 DNA: TGTGCCAGCAGTCCAACAGGGAGCCTTGGAAACACCATATATTTT; CDR3 protein: CASSPTGSLGNTIYF
J gene: TRBJ1-5; D gene: .; V gene: TRBV6-1; clone size: many; CDR3 DNA: TGTGCCAGCAGGGCACAGGGACATAGCAATCAGCCCCAGCATTTT; CDR3 protein: CASRAQGHSNQPQHF
J gene: TRBJ2-1; D gene: TRBD2; V gene: TRBV28; clone size: many; CDR3 DNA: TGTGCCAGCAGTATGGGACTAACAAGGTACAATGAGCAGTTCTTC; CDR3 protein: CASSMGLTRYNEQFF
J gene: TRBJ2-7; D gene: TRBD1; V gene: TRBV20-1; clone size: .; CDR3 DNA: TGCAGTGCTAGTGGCCCAGGGGGCGGCTACGAGCAGTACTTC; CDR3 protein: CSASGPGGGYEQYF
J gene: TRBJ1-5; D gene: TRBD1; V gene: TRBV2; clone size: many; CDR3 DNA: TGTGCCAGCAGTCTTGGACAGGTTAATCAGCCCCAGCATTTT; CDR3 protein: CASSLGQVNQPQHF